This T cell receptor (beta chain) was obtained from a study of CD4 T cells in relation to SARS-CoV-2 and coronaviruses. Sequencing used immunoSEQ multiplex PCR; TCRdb keeps in-frame clones, though not all of them. The repertoire has some 60,000 clones, about 91% of them found once; the top ten carry under 0.4%. Germline V gene data show CDR1 as SNHLY and CDR2 as FYNNEI. V lost 2 bases and J lost 9, with 13 bases in between. This CDR3 is built from 13 residues. Sequencing was carried out using naive CD4+ T cells from PBMCs. The sample's subset: naive CD4+ T cells isolated by negative enrichment. This TCR was recovered from an adult with COVID-19. The gene calls are TRBV2 and TRBJ2-5; possibly TRBD1 or TRBD2 for D (5 bases each). CDR3 amino acids: CASSERGLTAQYF. The CDR3 nucleotides read TGTGCCAGCAGTGAACGGGGCCTGACGGCCCAGTACTTC. Based on the CDR3 plus reference TRBV2 and TRBJ2-5, the full variable domain is EPEVTQTPSHQVTQMGQEVILRCVPISNHLYFYWYRQILGQKVEFLVSFYNNEISEKSEIFDDQFSVERPDGSNFTLKIRSTKLEDSAMYFCASSERGLTAQYFGPGTRLLVL.